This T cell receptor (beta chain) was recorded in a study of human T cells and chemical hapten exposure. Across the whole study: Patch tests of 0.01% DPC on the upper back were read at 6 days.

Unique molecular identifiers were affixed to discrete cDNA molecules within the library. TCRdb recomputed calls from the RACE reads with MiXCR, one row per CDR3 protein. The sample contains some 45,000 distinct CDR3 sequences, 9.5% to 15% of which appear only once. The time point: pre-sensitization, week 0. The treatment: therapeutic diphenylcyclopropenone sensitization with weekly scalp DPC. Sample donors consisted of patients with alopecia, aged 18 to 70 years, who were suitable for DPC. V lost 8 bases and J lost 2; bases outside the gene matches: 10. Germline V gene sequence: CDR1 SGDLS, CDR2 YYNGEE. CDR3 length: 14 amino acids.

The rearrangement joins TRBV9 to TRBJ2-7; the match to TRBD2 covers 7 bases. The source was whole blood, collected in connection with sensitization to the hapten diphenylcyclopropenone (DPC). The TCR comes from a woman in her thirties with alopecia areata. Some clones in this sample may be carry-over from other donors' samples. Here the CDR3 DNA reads TGTGCCAGTGCGCCGGGAGCGGGGACCTACGAGCAGTACTTC. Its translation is CASAPGAGTYEQYF.